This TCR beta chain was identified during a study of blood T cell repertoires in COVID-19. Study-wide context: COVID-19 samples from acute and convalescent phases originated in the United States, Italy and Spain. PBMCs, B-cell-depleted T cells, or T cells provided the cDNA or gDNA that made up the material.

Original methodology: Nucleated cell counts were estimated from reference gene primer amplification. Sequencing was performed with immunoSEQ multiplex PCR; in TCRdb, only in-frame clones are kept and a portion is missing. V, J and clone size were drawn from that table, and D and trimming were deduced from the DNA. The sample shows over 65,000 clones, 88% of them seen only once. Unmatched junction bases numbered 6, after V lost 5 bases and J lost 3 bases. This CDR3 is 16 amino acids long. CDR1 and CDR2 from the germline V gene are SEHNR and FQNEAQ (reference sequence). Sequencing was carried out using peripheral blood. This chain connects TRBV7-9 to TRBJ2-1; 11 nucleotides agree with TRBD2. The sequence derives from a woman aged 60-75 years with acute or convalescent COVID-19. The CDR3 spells CASSTTSGKSYNEQFF. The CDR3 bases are TGTGCCAGCAGCACGACTAGCGGGAAGAGCTACAATGAGCAGTTCTTC.